This TCR beta chain was profiled in a study of T cells after yellow fever vaccination. Each CDR3 protein is one row after TCRdb ran MiXCR on the 5' RACE reads. The data show 300,000 or so distinct CDR3 sequences, with around 8.1% seen just once and roughly 18% held by the top ten. V was shortened by 2 bases and J by 6 bases, with 13 bases between the two germline ends. The CDR3 runs to 14 residues. Germline CDR1 SGHRS, CDR2 YFSETQ. The sequences come from PBMCs, collected about 49 days after the first yellow fever vaccination. The origin of this receptor is a man aged 18 to 29 who received the YFV17D yellow fever vaccine. V gene TRBV5-1 combines with J gene TRBJ2-3, with D tentatively TRBD1 (6 bases). The CDR3 DNA reads as TGCGCCAGCAGCTTCCCACAGGGTTCCGATACGCAGTATTTT. Its translation: CASSFPQGSDTQYF. Supplemented by reference TRBV5-1 and TRBJ2-3, the full variable domain reads KAGVTQTPRYLIKTRGQQVTLSCSPISGHRSVSWYQQTPGQGLQFLFEYFSETQRNKGNFPGRFSGRQFSNSRSEMNVSTLELGDSALYLCASSFPQGSDTQYFGPGTRLTVL.